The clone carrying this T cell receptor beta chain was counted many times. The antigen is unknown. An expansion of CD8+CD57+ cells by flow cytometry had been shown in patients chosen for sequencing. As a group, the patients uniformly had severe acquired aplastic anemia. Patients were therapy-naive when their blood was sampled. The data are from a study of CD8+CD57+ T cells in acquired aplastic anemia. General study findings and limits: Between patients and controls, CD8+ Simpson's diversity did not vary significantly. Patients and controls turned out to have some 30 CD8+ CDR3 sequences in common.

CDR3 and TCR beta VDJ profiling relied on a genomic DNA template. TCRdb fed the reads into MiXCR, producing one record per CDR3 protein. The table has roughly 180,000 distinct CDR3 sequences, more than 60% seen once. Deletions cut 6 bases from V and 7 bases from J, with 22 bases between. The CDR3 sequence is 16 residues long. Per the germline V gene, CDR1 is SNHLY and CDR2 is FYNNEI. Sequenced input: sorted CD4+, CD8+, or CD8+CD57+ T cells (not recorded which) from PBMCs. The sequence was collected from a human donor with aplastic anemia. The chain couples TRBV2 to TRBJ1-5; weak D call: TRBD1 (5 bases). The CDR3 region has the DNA TGTGCCAGCAGGGGACCCCCCCATGGGGTAATACAGCCCCAGCATTTT. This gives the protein CASRGPPHGVIQPQHF.